These T cell receptor beta chains were read from a single sample in a study of blood T cell repertoires in COVID-19. Only in-frame clones appear in the TCRdb table, and some are missing; sequencing was by immunoSEQ multiplex PCR. The repertoire consists of about 380,000 clones, with over 65% occurring once and the leading ten covering roughly 1.2%. Sample: peripheral blood. These receptors were collected from a human donor with acute or convalescent COVID-19. The donor label of this sample is uncertain. Each CDR3 is given without its conserved first and last residue.

TRBV10-2	TRBJ2-5	ASDRSGLETQY
TRBV9	TRBJ1-1	ASSVNGVNTEAF
TRBV10-2	TRBJ1-2	ASSGTGDYGYT
TRBV7-2	TRBJ1-1	ASSLFPGGNTEAF
TRBV3-1/TRBV3-2	TRBJ1-1	ASSQVREVAF
TRBV24-1	TRBJ2-7	ATSDPRDSSYEQY
TRBV6-4	TRBJ1-6	ASSEFRVGSPLH
TRBV20-1	TRBJ2-2	SASSHGNTGELF
TRBV7-9	TRBJ1-2	ASSLRQGYGYT
TRBV3-1/TRBV3-2	TRBJ1-6	ASSQEVDSSPLH